One and the same sample provided the 29 T cell receptor beta chains below, sequenced in a study of T cell responses to AZD1222 COVID-19 vaccine. Repertoires were generated with immunoSEQ multiplex PCR, while TCRdb's copy carries only in-frame clones and drops some. The sample contains more than 110,000 clones, over 90% of which appear only once. The sequenced sample was peripheral blood, obtained on day 0 of AZD1222 vaccination. Receptors originate from an adult in good health.

The V gene is TRBV5-1, the J gene TRBJ2-1; TRBD2 might be the D (6 bases). The length of the CDR3 is 14 residues. Trimming removed 0 bases at V and 4 bases at J, with 8 bases between. The germline V gene has CDR1 SGHRS and CDR2 YFSETQ. CDR3 sequence reads: CASSLASEYNEQFF. The CDR3 bases are TGCGCCAGCAGCTTGGCTAGCGAATACAATGAGCAGTTCTTC.

This rearrangement joins TRBV30 to TRBJ1-2; D is ambiguous. The germline V gene encodes CDR1 GTSNPN and CDR2 SVGIG (reference sequence). With 0 bases removed from V and 4 bases from J, the gap between germline ends came to 9 bases. The CDR3 extends over 13 amino acids. CDR3 amino acids: CAWSVDPIYGYTF. CDR3 in DNA: TGTGCCTGGAGTGTGGATCCAATCTATGGCTACACCTTC.

The chain links TRBV5-1 to TRBJ2-3; 8 positions match TRBD2. The CDR3 is 15 amino acids. The ends lost 5 bases at V and 1 base at J; junction bases unmatched: 6. Per germline, CDR1 SGHRS and CDR2 YFSETQ. The CDR3 reads CASSLAGGRTDTQYF. The CDR3 nucleotides are TGCGCCAGCAGTCTCGCGGGAGGACGCACAGATACGCAGTATTTT.

V usage is TRBV29-1 and J usage is TRBJ2-2; maybe TRBD1 (5 bases). This CDR3 is built from 12 residues. Germline V gives CDR1 SQVTM, CDR2 ANQGSEA. V lost 3 bases to trimming and J lost 6 bases, with 8 bases between them. As DNA, the CDR3 is TGCAGCGTTGATAGGGGCGCCGGGGAGCTGTTTTTT. The encoded protein is CSVDRGAGELFF.

This sequence joins TRBV9 and TRBJ2-1; D is ambiguous. V was cut by 4 bases and J by 9 bases, with 17 bases left in between. The germline V gene encodes CDR1 SGDLS and CDR2 YYNGEE. The CDR3 contains 14 residues. CDR3 residues: CASSPGPKVPEQFF. The CDR3 DNA sequence: TGTGCCAGCAGCCCCGGTCCTAAAGTGCCTGAGCAGTTCTTC.

This rearrangement joins TRBV29-1 to TRBJ2-1; TRBD2 aligns across 12 bases. J was trimmed by 5 bases and V by 3 bases; bases with no gene match: 14. This CDR3 region has 18 residues. Per germline, CDR1 SQVTM and CDR2 ANQGSEA. CDR3 sequence reads: CSVEGLAGRGAGNNEQFF. CDR3 DNA sequence: TGCAGCGTTGAGGGACTAGCGGGCCGCGGCGCGGGGAACAATGAGCAGTTCTTC.

The chain links TRBV27 to TRBJ1-1; tentative D call: TRBD1 (5 bases). The V and J ends lost 1 base and 0 bases respectively, with 12 bases between them. CDR1 and CDR2 from the germline V gene are MNHEY and SMNVEV (reference sequence). This CDR3 spans 16 amino acids. The CDR3 sequence: CASSLYYAGLNTEAFF. In DNA, the CDR3 is TGTGCCAGCAGTTTATATTACGCGGGACTGAACACTGAAGCTTTCTTT.

The V gene is TRBV10-3, the J gene TRBJ1-1; 9 bases are shared with TRBD1. Germline-derived CDR1 and CDR2 are ENHRY and SYGVKD. V lost 6 bases and J lost 4; bases outside the gene matches: 6. The CDR3 sequence is 14 residues long. CDR3 bases: TGTGCCATCAGGCGCGGGACAGGGAGCACTGAAGCTTTCTTT. Amino acids: CAIRRGTGSTEAFF.

The chain uses TRBV7-2 and TRBJ2-7; weak D call: TRBD2 (6 bases). The CDR3 sequence is 15 residues long. Germline V lookup: CDR1 SGHTA, CDR2 FQGNSA. The V end was cut by 3 bases, the J end by 7 bases, with 19 bases between. CDR3 in amino acids: CASSFTTGTAGEQYF. The DNA for the CDR3 is TGTGCCAGCAGCTTCACAACCGGGACCGCGGGGGAGCAGTACTTC.

The rearrangement joins TRBV3-1 (or the pseudogene TRBV3-2) to TRBJ2-2; no firm D call. The CDR3 sequence is 12 residues long. The V and J ends lost 6 bases and 1 base respectively, with 3 bases between them. Germline CDR1 and CDR2: LGHDT and YNNKEL (reference sequence). The CDR3 loop is CASRQNTGELFF. CDR3 sequence (DNA): TGTGCCAGCAGACAGAACACCGGGGAGCTGTTTTTT.

Note on this clone: Other DNA sequences in this sample translate to the same CDR3. The chain links TRBV30 to TRBJ1-1; a weak D match, TRBD1 (5 bases). Deletions cut 0 bases from V and 7 bases from J, with 6 bases between. Germline-derived CDR1 and CDR2 are GTSNPN and SVGIG (reference sequence). The CDR3 runs to 11 residues. The CDR3 coding sequence is TGTGCCTGGAGTGTAAGGGGTGAAGCTTTCTTT. Amino acids: CAWSVRGEAFF.

Written as DNA, the CDR3 is TGTGCCAGTAGTTTCTACCCGAATGCGGGAAACACCATATATTTT. Amino acids: CASSFYPNAGNTIYF. The chain recombines TRBV19 with TRBJ1-3; D unclear. V was shortened by 5 bases and J by 4 bases, with 15 bases between the two germline ends. Germline V lookup: CDR1 LNHDA, CDR2 SQIVND (reference sequence). The CDR3 is made up of 15 amino acids.

The genes are TRBV3-1 (or the pseudogene TRBV3-2) and TRBJ2-7, with 8 positions matching TRBD2. Germline V gene data show CDR1 as LGHDT and CDR2 as YNNKEL (reference sequence). After removal of 2 bases from V and 0 bases from J, the junction contained 15 bases not matched to a gene. There are 19 residues in the CDR3. The CDR3 loop reads CASSQRGRLAYFYSYEQYF. In DNA, the CDR3 is TGTGCCAGCAGCCAAAGGGGGAGACTAGCGTACTTTTACTCCTACGAGCAGTACTTC.

The genes are TRBV4-1 and TRBJ2-3; D gene uncertain. This CDR3 contains 13 residues. The germline V and J ends were trimmed by 4 bases and 8 bases, with 13 bases remaining between them. The germline gives CDR1 MGHRA, CDR2 YSYEKL. Here the CDR3 reads CASSPDVETTQYF. DNA for the CDR3: TGCGCCAGCAGCCCCGACGTGGAGACTACGCAGTATTTT.

This clone was detected once. This chain uses TRBV19 with TRBJ1-2; TRBD1 might be the D (5 bases). The V end was cut by 6 bases, the J end by 4 bases, with 12 bases between. CDR1 is LNHDA and CDR2 is SQIVND in the germline V gene (reference sequence). The CDR3 sequence is 13 residues long. The CDR3 DNA reads as TGTGCCAGTAGCCCTCGGGACGTCTATGGCTACACCTTC. Translated: CASSPRDVYGYTF. Full variable domain (remainder filled in from reference TRBV19 and TRBJ1-2): DGGITQSPKYLFRKEGQNVTLSCEQNLNHDAMYWYRQDPGQGLRLIYYSQIVNDFQKGDIAEGYSVSREKKESFPLTVTSAQKNPTAFYLCASSPRDVYGYTFGSGTRLTVV.

The chain links TRBV18 to TRBJ2-2; 8 bases are shared with TRBD1. Unmatched junction bases numbered 5, after V lost 5 bases and J lost 0 bases. CDR1 is KGHSH, CDR2 LQKENI, per germline. The CDR3 sequence is 16 residues long. The CDR3 DNA follows: TGTGCCAGCTCATCCCGGGACAGGCCGAACACCGGGGAGCTGTTTTTT. Its protein is CASSSRDRPNTGELFF.

The rearrangement links TRBV29-1 to TRBJ2-5; no definite D call. The CDR3 sequence is 12 residues long. Germline lookup yields CDR1 SQVTM and CDR2 ANQGSEA. V lost 8 bases, J lost 5 bases, and 15 bases lay in between. CDR3 coding DNA: TGCAGCACCGTGGTTGGCGCGGAGACCCAGTACTTC. It encodes CSTVVGAETQYF.

Only one count was recorded for this clone. J is TRBJ2-1 and V is TRBV5-4, with TRBD1 identical over 9 bases. The V and J ends lost 0 bases and 3 bases, in that order; junction bases with no gene match: 7. Germline loops: CDR1 SGHNT, CDR2 YYREEE (reference sequence). The CDR3 consists of 17 residues. The CDR3 DNA reads TGTGCCAGCAGCTTGGACTTTTGGACAGGGGTCTACAATGAGCAGTTCTTC. Translating it yields CASSLDFWTGVYNEQFF.

The V gene is TRBV7-9, the J gene TRBJ2-3, with 11 bases fitting TRBD2. This CDR3 is 16 amino acids long. V lost 4 bases to trimming and J lost 4 bases; unmatched junction nucleotides: 7. The V gene's germline CDR1 is SEHNR and CDR2 FQNEAQ (reference sequence). CDR3 in DNA: TGTGCCAGCAGCTCCGCCGGGACTAGCGGATCAGATACGCAGTATTTT. Encoded protein: CASSSAGTSGSDTQYF.

The chain couples TRBV12-5 to TRBJ2-2; 9 bases match TRBD1. In germline, CDR1 is LGHNT, CDR2 FRNRAP. V lost 4 bases and J lost 4; bases outside the gene matches: 7. This CDR3 is 16 amino acids long. CDR3: CASGSTGGAGTGELFF. In DNA, the CDR3 is TGTGCTAGTGGTTCCACAGGGGGCGCCGGCACCGGGGAGCTGTTTTTT.

CDR3 nucleotides: TGTGCCAGCAAGGGGACAGAATACGAGCAGTACTTC. It is translated as CASKGTEYEQYF. J is TRBJ2-7 and V is TRBV28, with 7 positions matching TRBD1. V shed 7 bases and J 4 bases; nucleotides not matched to a gene: 4. This CDR3 comprises 12 residues. Germline-derived CDR1 and CDR2 are MDHEN and SYDVKM. The variable domain in full, completed from reference TRBV28 and TRBJ2-7, reads DVKVTQSSRYLVKRTGEKVFLECVQDMDHENMFWYRQDPGLGLRLIYFSYDVKMKEKGDIPEGYSVSREKKERFSLILESASTNQTSMYLCASKGTEYEQYFGPGTRLTVT.

The rearrangement links TRBV19 to TRBJ1-5, with a weak D call TRBD1 (5 bases). Trimming cost V 5 bases and J 2 bases, with 16 bases left between them. The CDR3 runs 16 residues. Germline V gene lookup returns CDR1 LNHDA and CDR2 SQIVND (reference sequence). CDR3 sequence reads: CASSGGLKRGNQPQHF. For the CDR3, the DNA is TGTGCCAGTAGTGGGGGACTGAAAAGGGGCAATCAGCCCCAGCATTTT.

The chain couples TRBV5-4 to TRBJ2-1, with D possibly being TRBD2 (5 bases). This CDR3 has 14 residues. CDR1 and CDR2 (germline): SGHNT, YYREEE (reference sequence). V was trimmed by 4 bases and J by 1 base, leaving 9 bases between them. The CDR3 sequence: CASSQAESYNEQFF. The CDR3 DNA is TGTGCCAGCAGCCAAGCGGAATCCTACAATGAGCAGTTCTTC.

The V call is TRBV19, the J call TRBJ1-2, with 9 bases fitting TRBD1. The V gene end was trimmed by 3 bases and the J gene end by 7 bases; junction bases not matched to a gene: 3. The length of the CDR3 is 13 residues. Germline CDR1 reads LNHDA; CDR2 reads SQIVND (reference sequence). The CDR3 here is CASSMTGGTGYTF. The CDR3 coding sequence is TGTGCCAGTAGTATGACAGGGGGAACTGGCTACACCTTC.

The V and J genes are TRBV10-3 and TRBJ1-1; D possibly corresponds to TRBD1 (6 bases). This CDR3 spans 15 amino acids. Trimming shortened V by 4 bases and J by 3 bases, and 15 bases separated the two germline ends. CDR1 is ENHRY, CDR2 SYGVKD, per germline. As DNA, the CDR3 is TGTGCCATCAGTGGGCAGGGCAGGGGAGACACTGAAGCTTTCTTT. Translating it yields CAISGQGRGDTEAFF.

The rearrangement joins TRBV6-5 to TRBJ2-5; D is ambiguous. CDR3 length equals 12 residues. V was cut by 0 bases and J by 4 bases, with 3 bases left in between. In germline, CDR1 is MNHEY, CDR2 SVGAGI. In nucleotides, the CDR3 is TGTGCCAGCAGTTACTCCGGAGAGACCCAGTACTTC. It translates to CASSYSGETQYF.

The CDR3 is CAISEPGGKGEKLFF. In DNA form, the CDR3 reads TGTGCCATCAGTGAACCAGGGGGCAAGGGTGAAAAACTGTTTTTT. This chain links TRBV10-3 with TRBJ1-4; 8 bases agree with TRBD1. This CDR3 is built from 15 residues. V trimming: 3 bases; J trimming: 7 bases; junction bases outside the gene matches: 7. Germline V CDR1 and CDR2: ENHRY, SYGVKD.

This chain links TRBV11-2 with TRBJ2-1; D tentatively fits TRBD1 or TRBD2 (5 bases each). The CDR3 is 18 amino acids. Looked up from germline, CDR1 is SGHAT and CDR2 is FQNNGV. V lost 0 bases and J lost 5, with 20 bases in between. The CDR3 reads CASSLEFWGSGFNNEQFF. The CDR3 coding sequence is TGTGCCAGCAGCTTAGAGTTTTGGGGGAGTGGTTTCAACAATGAGCAGTTCTTC.

The V and J genes are TRBV6-5 and TRBJ2-7; TRBD2 is a possible D gene (6 bases). The CDR3 loop spans 14 amino acids. The V and J ends lost 5 bases and 1 base respectively, with 12 bases between them. From germline, CDR1 is MNHEY and CDR2 SVGAGI. This chain's CDR3 is CASSRSRGSYEQYF. In DNA, the CDR3 is TGTGCCAGCAGTCGTTCGCGGGGATCCTACGAGCAGTACTTC.